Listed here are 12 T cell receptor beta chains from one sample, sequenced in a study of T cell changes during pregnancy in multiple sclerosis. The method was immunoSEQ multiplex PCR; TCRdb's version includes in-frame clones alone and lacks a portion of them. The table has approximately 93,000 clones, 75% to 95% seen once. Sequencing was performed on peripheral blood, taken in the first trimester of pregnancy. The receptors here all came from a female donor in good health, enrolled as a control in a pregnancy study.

The chain's CDR3 is CASSPTGLAGGETQYF. The CDR3, as DNA: TGTGCCAGCAGTCCGACAGGACTAGCGGGCGGTGAGACCCAGTACTTC. The rearrangement links TRBV2 to TRBJ2-5, with 11 positions matching TRBD2. The V and J ends lost 5 bases and 5 bases, in that order; junction bases with no gene match: 10. The CDR3 totals 16 residues. The V gene's germline CDR1 is SNHLY and CDR2 FYNNEI.

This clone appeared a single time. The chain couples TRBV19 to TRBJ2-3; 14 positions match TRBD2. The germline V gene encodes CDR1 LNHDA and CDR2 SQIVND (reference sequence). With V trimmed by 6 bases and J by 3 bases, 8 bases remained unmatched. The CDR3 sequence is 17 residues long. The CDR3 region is CASRNRLAGGPTDTQYF. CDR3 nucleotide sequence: TGTGCCAGTAGGAATAGACTAGCGGGGGGGCCTACAGATACGCAGTATTTT.

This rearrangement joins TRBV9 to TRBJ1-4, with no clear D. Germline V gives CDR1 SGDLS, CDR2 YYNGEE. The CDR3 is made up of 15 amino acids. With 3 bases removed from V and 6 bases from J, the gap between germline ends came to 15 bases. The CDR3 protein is CASSAPGTGDEKLFF. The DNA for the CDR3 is TGTGCCAGCAGCGCGCCGGGCACCGGGGATGAAAAACTGTTTTTT. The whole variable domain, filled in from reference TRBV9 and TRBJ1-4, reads DSGVTQTPKHLITATGQRVTLRCSPRSGDLSVYWYQQSLDQGLQFLIQYYNGEERAKGNILERFSAQQFPDLHSELNLSSLELGDSALYFCASSAPGTGDEKLFFGSGTQLSVL.

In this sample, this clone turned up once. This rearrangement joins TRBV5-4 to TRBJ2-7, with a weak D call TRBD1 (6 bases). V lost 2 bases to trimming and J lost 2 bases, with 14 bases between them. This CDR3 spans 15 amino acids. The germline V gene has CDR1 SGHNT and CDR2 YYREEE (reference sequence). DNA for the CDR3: TGTGCCAGCAGCTTCATGACAGGCACTACCTACGAGCAGTACTTC. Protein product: CASSFMTGTTYEQYF. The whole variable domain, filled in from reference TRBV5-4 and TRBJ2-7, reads ETGVTQSPTHLIKTRGQQVTLRCSSQSGHNTVSWYQQALGQGPQFIFQYYREEENGRGNFPPRFSGLQFPNYSSELNVNALELDDSALYLCASSFMTGTTYEQYFGPGTRLTVT.

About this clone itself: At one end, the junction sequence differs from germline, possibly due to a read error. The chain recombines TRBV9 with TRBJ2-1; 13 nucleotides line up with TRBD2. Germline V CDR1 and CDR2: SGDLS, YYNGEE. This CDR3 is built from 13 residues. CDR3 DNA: TGTGCCAGCAGCGTCCGGACTAGCGGGGGCCTGGTCTTC. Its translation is CASSVRTSGGLVF. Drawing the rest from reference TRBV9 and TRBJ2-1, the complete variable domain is DSGVTQTPKHLITATGQRVTLRCSPRSGDLSVYWYQQSLDQGLQFLIQYYNGEERAKGNILERFSAQQFPDLHSELNLSSLELGDSALYFCASSVRTSGGLVFGPGTRLTVL.

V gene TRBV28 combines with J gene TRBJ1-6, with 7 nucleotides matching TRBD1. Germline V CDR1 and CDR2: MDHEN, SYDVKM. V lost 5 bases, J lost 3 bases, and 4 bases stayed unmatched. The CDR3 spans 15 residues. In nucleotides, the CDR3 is TGTGCCAGCAGTCGGACAGGCCACTATAATTCACCCCTCCACTTT. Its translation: CASSRTGHYNSPLHF.

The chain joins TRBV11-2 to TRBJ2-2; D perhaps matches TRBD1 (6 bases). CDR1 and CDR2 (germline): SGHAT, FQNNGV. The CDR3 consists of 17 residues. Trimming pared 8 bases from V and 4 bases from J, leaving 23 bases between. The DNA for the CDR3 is TGTGCCAGCCGACCCTTACAGGGTAGGGGCCCCACCGGGGAGCTGTTTTTT. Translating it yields CASRPLQGRGPTGELFF.

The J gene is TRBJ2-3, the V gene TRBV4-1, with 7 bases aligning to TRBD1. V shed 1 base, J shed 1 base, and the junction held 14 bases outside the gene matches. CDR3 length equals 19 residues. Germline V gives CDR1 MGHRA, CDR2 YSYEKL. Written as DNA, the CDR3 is TGCGCCAGCAGCCAAGTCACCAGGGGGAAGGTGGGGGGCACAGATACGCAGTATTTT. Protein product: CASSQVTRGKVGGTDTQYF.

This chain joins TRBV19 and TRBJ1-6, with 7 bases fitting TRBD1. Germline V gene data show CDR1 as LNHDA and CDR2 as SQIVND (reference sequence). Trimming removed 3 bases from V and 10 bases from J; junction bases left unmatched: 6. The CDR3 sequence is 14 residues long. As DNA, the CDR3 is TGTGCCAGTAGTATTCCAGGGGGTGCGTCACCCCTCCACTTT. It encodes CASSIPGGASPLHF.

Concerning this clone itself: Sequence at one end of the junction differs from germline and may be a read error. The DNA for the CDR3 is TGTGCCAGCAGCGTAGTATCCGGGGGGCGAGGCGATGAGCAGCTCTTC. It is translated as CASSVVSGGRGDEQLF. The chain has TRBV9 and TRBJ2-1; possibly TRBD2 for D (7 bases). Germline CDR1 and CDR2: SGDLS and YYNGEE. The CDR3 spans 16 residues.

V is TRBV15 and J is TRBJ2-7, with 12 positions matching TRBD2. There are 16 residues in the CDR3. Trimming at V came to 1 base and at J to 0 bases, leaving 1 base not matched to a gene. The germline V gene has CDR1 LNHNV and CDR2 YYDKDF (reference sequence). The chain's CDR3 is CATSRGTSGTSYEQYF. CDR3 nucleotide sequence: TGTGCCACCAGCAGAGGGACTAGCGGGACCTCCTACGAGCAGTACTTC.

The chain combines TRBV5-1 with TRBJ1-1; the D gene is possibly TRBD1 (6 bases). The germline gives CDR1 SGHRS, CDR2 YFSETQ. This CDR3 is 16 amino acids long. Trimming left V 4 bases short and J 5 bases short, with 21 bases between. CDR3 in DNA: TGCGCCAGCAGCCTCGTTGGTTGGGGGCGGAATACTGAAGCTTTCTTT. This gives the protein CASSLVGWGRNTEAFF.